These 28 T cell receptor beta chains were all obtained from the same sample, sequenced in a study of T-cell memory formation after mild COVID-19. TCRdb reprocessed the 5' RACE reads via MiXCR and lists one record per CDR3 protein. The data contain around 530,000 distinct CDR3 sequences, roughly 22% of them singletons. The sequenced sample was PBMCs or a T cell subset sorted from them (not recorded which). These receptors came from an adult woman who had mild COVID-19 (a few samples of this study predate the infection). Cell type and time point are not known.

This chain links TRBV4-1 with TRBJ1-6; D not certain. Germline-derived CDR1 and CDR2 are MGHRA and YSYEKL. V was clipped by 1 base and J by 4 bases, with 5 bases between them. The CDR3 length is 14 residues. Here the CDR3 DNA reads TGCGCCAGCAGCCAAGCACAGTATAATTCACCCCTCCACTTT. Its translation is CASSQAQYNSPLHF.

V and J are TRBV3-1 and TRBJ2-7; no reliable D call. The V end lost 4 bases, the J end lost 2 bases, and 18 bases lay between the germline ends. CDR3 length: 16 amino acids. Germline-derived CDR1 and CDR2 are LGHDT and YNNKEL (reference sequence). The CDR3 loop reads CASSLRYTEPPYEQYF. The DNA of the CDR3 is TGTGCCAGCAGCCTAAGGTACACGGAACCCCCCTACGAGCAGTACTTC.

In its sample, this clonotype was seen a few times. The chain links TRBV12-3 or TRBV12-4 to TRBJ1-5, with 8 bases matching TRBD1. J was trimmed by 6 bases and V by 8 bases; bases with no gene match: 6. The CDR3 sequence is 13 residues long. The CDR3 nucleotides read TGTGCCAGCCGAGACGGACAGGGTCAGCCCCAGCATTTT. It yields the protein CASRDGQGQPQHF.

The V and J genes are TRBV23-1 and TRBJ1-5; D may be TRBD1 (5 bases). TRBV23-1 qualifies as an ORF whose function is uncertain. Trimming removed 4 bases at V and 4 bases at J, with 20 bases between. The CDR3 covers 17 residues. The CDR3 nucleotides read TGCGCCAGCAGTCCTGCTCCCAGGGCCCGGGGGAATCAGCCCCAGCATTTT. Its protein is CASSPAPRARGNQPQHF.

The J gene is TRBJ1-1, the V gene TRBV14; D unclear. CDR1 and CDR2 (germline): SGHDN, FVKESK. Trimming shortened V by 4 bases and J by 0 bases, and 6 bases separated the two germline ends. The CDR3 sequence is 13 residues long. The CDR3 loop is CASSPLMNTEAFF. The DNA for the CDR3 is TGTGCCAGCAGCCCACTTATGAACACTGAAGCTTTCTTT.

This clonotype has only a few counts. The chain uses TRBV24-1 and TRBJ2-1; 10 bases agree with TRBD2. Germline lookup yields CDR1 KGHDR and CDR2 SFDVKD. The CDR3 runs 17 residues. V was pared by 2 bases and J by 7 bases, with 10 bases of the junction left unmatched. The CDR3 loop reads CATSDSAGTSVWNEQFF. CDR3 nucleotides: TGTGCCACCAGTGATTCTGCTGGGACTAGCGTGTGGAATGAGCAGTTCTTC.

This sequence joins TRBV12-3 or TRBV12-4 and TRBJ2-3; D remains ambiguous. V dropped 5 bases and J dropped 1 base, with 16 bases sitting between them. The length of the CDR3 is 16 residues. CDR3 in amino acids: CASSGSGPLRTDTQYF. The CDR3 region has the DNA TGTGCCAGCAGTGGATCCGGGCCCCTCCGCACAGATACGCAGTATTTT.

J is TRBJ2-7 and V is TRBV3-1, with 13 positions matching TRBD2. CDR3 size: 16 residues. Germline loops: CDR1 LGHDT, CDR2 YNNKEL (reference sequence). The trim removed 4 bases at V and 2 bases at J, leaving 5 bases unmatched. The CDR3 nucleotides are TGTGCCAGCAGCCCCCGGACTAGCGGGGGTGCCTACGAGCAGTACTTC. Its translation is CASSPRTSGGAYEQYF.

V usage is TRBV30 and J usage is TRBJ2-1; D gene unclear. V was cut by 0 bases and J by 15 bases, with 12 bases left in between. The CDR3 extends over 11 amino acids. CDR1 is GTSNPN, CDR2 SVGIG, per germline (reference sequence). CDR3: CAWSVRTLLFF. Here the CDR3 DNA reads TGTGCCTGGAGTGTACGGACCCTCCTGTTCTTC.

The CDR3 DNA follows: TGTGCCATCGCTCCGACAGGGTCGTCACCCCTCCACTTT. This codes for CAIAPTGSSPLHF. This sequence joins TRBV6-5 and TRBJ1-6, with TRBD1 matching 7 bases. There are 13 residues in the CDR3. Trimming took 10 bases from V and 10 from J; bases not matched to a gene: 10. CDR1 and CDR2 from the germline V gene are MNHEY and SVGAGI.

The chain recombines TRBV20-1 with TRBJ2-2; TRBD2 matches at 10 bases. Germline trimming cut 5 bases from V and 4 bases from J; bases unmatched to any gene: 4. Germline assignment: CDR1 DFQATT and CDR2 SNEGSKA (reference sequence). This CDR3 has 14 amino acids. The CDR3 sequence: CSARAGGITGELFF. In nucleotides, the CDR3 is TGCAGTGCTCGAGCGGGGGGGATCACCGGGGAGCTGTTTTTT.

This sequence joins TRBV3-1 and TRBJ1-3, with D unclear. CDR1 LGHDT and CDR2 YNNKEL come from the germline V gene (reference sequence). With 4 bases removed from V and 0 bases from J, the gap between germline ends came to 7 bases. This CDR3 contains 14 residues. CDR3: CASSRRNSGNTIYF. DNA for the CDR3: TGTGCCAGCAGCCGAAGGAACTCTGGAAACACCATATATTTT.

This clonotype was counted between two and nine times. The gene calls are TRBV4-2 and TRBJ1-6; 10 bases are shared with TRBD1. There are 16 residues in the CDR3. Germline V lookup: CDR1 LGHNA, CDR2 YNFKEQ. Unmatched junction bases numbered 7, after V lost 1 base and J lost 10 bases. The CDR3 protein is CASSQALTGGRSPLHF. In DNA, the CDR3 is TGTGCCAGCAGCCAAGCGTTGACAGGGGGCAGGTCACCCCTCCACTTT.

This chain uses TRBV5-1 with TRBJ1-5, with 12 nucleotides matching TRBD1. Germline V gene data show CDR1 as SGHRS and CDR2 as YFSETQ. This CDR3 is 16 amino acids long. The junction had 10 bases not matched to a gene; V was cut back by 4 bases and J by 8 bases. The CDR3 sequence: CASSEQGQGAGEPQHF. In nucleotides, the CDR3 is TGCGCCAGCAGCGAACAGGGACAGGGGGCTGGGGAGCCCCAGCATTTT.

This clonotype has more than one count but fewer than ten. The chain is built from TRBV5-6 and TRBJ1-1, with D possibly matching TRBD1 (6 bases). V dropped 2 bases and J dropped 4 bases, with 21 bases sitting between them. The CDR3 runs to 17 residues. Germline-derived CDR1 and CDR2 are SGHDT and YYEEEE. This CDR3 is CASSFWGGWGIGTEAFF. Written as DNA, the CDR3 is TGTGCCAGCAGCTTCTGGGGGGGCTGGGGTATTGGCACTGAAGCTTTCTTT.

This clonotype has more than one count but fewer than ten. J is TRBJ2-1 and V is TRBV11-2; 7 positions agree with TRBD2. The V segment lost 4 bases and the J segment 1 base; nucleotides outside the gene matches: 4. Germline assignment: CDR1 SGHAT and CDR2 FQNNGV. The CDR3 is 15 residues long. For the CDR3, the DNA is TGTGCCAGCAGCTCCGGGACTATGTCCTACAATGAGCAGTTCTTC. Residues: CASSSGTMSYNEQFF.

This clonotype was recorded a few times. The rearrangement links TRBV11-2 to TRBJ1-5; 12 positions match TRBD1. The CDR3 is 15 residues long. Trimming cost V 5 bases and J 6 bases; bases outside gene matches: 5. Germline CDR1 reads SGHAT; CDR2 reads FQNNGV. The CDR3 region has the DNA TGTGCCAGCAGCACTGGGACAGGGGGCGGTCAGCCCCAGCATTTT. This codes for CASSTGTGGGQPQHF.

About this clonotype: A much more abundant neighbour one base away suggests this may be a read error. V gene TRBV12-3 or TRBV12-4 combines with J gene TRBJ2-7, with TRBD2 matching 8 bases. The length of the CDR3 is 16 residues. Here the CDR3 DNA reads TGTGCCAGCAGTTGGGGAGGTAGCGGGATATCCTACGCGCAGTACTTC. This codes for CASSWGGSGISYAQYF.

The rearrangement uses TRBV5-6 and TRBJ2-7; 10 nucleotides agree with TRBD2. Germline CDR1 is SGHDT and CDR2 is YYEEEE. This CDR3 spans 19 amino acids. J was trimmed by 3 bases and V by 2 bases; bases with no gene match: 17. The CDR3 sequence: CASSFSALAGERRFYEQYF. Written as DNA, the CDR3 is TGTGCCAGCAGCTTTTCTGCCCTAGCGGGAGAGCGCCGGTTCTACGAGCAGTACTTC.

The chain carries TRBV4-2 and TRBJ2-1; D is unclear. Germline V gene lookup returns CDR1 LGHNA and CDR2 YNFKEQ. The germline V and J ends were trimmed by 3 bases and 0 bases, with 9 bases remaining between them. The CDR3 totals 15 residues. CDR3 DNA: TGTGCCAGCAGCCACGCTAGGAGCTCCTACAATGAGCAGTTCTTC. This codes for CASSHARSSYNEQFF.

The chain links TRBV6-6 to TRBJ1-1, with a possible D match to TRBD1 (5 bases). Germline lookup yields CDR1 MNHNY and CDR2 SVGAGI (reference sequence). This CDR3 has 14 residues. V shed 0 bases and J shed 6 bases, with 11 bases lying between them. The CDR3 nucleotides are TGTGCCAGCAGTTACTCGGGACGTATGGCTGAAGCTTTCTTT. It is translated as CASSYSGRMAEAFF.

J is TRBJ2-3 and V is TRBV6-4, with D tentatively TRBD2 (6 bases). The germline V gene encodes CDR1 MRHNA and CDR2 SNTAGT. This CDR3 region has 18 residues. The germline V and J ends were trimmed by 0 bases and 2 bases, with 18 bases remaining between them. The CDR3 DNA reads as TGTGCCAGCAGTGACTCCTCCCTGGGGGGATTGGACACAGATACGCAGTATTTT. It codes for CASSDSSLGGLDTDTQYF.

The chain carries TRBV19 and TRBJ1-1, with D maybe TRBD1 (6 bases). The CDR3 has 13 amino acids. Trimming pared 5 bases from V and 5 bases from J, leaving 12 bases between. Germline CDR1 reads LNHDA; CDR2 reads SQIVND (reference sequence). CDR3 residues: CASSGAGDTEAFF. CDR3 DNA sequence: TGTGCCAGTAGTGGCGCAGGGGATACTGAAGCTTTCTTT.

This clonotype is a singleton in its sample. CDR3 protein: CASSQGNTGLGYTF. The CDR3 DNA reads as TGCGCCAGCAGCCAAGGGAATACAGGGCTGGGCTACACCTTC. The rearrangement links TRBV4-3 to TRBJ1-2; D possibly corresponds to TRBD1 (6 bases). The CDR3 sequence is 14 residues long. V was clipped by 1 base and J by 8 bases, with 14 bases between them. Germline assignment: CDR1 LGHNA and CDR2 YSLEER.

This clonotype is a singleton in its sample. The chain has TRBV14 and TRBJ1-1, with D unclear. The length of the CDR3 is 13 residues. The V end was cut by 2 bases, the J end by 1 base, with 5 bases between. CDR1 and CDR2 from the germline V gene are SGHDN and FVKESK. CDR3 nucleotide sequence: TGTGCCAGCAGCCAAAGTAGGAACACTGAAGCTTTCTTT. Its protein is CASSQSRNTEAFF.

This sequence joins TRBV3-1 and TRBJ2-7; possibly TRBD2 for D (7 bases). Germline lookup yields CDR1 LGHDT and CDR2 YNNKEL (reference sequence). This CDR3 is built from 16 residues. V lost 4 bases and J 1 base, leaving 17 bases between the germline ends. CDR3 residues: CASSPLEGGNSYEQYF. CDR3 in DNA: TGTGCCAGCAGCCCTCTGGAGGGGGGGAATTCCTACGAGCAGTACTTC.

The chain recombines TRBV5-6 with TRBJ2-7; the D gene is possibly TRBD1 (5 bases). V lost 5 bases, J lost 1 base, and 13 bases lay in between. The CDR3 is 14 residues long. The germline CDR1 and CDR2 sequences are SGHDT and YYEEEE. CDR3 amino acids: CASRKRTGSYEQYF. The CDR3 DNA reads TGTGCCAGCAGGAAGCGCACAGGTTCCTACGAGCAGTACTTC.

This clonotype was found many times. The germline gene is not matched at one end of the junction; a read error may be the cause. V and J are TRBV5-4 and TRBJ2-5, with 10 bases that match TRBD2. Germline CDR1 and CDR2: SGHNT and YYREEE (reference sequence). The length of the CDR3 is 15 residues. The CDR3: CASSPRTSGQETQYF. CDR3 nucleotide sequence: TGCGCCAGCAGCCCGCGGACTAGCGGCCAAGAGACCCAGTACTTC.